These 20 T cell receptor beta chains originate from one sample sequenced in a study of blood T cell repertoires in COVID-19. Here immunoSEQ multiplex PCR was the method, and the copy in TCRdb shows in-frame clones only, minus some. The sample has around 120,000 clones; around 79% are singletons. The sample comprised peripheral blood. The receptors come from a man aged 45-65 years with acute or convalescent COVID-19.

This clone occurred a few times. For the CDR3, the DNA is TGTGCCTGGAGTGTACGCGACTATGATGGCTACACCTTC. This encodes CAWSVRDYDGYTF. The J gene is TRBJ1-2, the V gene TRBV30; D gene uncertain. V was clipped by 0 bases and J by 6 bases, with 11 bases between them. This CDR3 is 13 amino acids long. The germline gives CDR1 GTSNPN, CDR2 SVGIG (reference sequence).

About this clone: The same CDR3 also results from other DNA sequences found in this sample. This chain uses TRBV3-1 (or the pseudogene TRBV3-2) with TRBJ1-5; no reliable D call. Trimming pared 3 bases from V and 7 bases from J, leaving 7 bases between. This CDR3 has 12 amino acids. CDR1 and CDR2 from the germline V gene are LGHDT and YNNKEL (reference sequence). In DNA, the CDR3 is TGTGCCAGCAGCCAGACGGGACAGCCCCAGCATTTT. This encodes CASSQTGQPQHF.

Here the CDR3 DNA reads TGTGCCAGCAGCTTGGTGGCGGGCGGATGGAATGAGCAGTTCTTC. Amino acid sequence: CASSLVAGGWNEQFF. The J gene is TRBJ2-1, the V gene TRBV5-6, with a possible D match to TRBD2 (5 bases). The V end lost 0 bases, the J end lost 7 bases, and 14 bases lay between the germline ends. Germline V gene data show CDR1 as SGHDT and CDR2 as YYEEEE. The CDR3 spans 15 residues.

The V gene is TRBV21-1, the J gene TRBJ2-3; TRBD1, as called in the table, went unchecked against the DNA. TRBV21-1 has pseudogene status. The length of the CDR3 is 16 residues. This CDR3 is CASSKEEGQGTDTQYF. CDR3 DNA sequence: TGTGCCAGCAGCAAAGAAGAGGGACAGGGCACAGATACGCAGTATTTT.

This chain links TRBV4-2 with TRBJ1-1; D gene uncertain. CDR3 length equals 13 residues. Trimming removed 0 bases at V and 5 bases at J, with 7 bases between. The germline CDR1 and CDR2 sequences are LGHNA and YNFKEQ. This chain's CDR3 is CASSQDAGTEAFF. The CDR3 DNA reads TGTGCCAGCAGCCAAGACGCCGGGACTGAAGCTTTCTTT.

V is TRBV9 and J is TRBJ2-1; perhaps TRBD2 as D (6 bases). The CDR3 totals 15 residues. V was cut by 0 bases and J by 7 bases, with 14 bases left in between. Looked up from germline, CDR1 is SGDLS and CDR2 is YYNGEE. This chain's CDR3 is CASSVGLLAGNEQFF. The DNA for the CDR3 is TGTGCCAGCAGCGTAGGCCTACTGGCGGGGAATGAGCAGTTCTTC. Drawing the rest from reference TRBV9 and TRBJ2-1, the complete variable domain is DSGVTQTPKHLITATGQRVTLRCSPRSGDLSVYWYQQSLDQGLQFLIQYYNGEERAKGNILERFSAQQFPDLHSELNLSSLELGDSALYFCASSVGLLAGNEQFFGPGTRLTVL.

This clone was counted only a few times. The chain recombines TRBV28 with TRBJ1-3; weak D call: TRBD1 (6 bases). The CDR3 has 15 residues. The V end was cut by 7 bases, the J end by 2 bases, with 15 bases between. Germline V gene lookup returns CDR1 MDHEN and CDR2 SYDVKM. The CDR3 loop reads CASTSVGGAGNTIYF. The CDR3 DNA follows: TGTGCCAGCACCTCGGTAGGGGGGGCTGGAAACACCATATATTTT.

There are a few counts of this clone. The chain links TRBV2 to TRBJ1-6; the D is unclear. The CDR3 has 15 amino acids. Trimming shortened V by 4 bases and J by 3 bases, and 10 bases separated the two germline ends. Germline V CDR1 and CDR2: SNHLY, FYNNEI. The CDR3 region has the DNA TGTGCCAGCAGTGGAGGGCTGAACTATAATTCACCCCTCCACTTT. It codes for CASSGGLNYNSPLHF.

The chain employs TRBV5-1 and TRBJ2-3, with unresolved D. This CDR3 has 15 residues. Trimming took off 0 bases at V and 2 bases at J, with 10 bases between the two ends. CDR1 and CDR2 (germline): SGHRS, YFSETQ. CDR3 bases: TGCGCCAGCAGCTTGGCCAGGCAGACCACAGATACGCAGTATTTT. It encodes CASSLARQTTDTQYF. The whole variable domain, remainder taken from reference TRBV5-1 and TRBJ2-3, is KAGVTQTPRYLIKTRGQQVTLSCSPISGHRSVSWYQQTPGQGLQFLFEYFSETQRNKGNFPGRFSGRQFSNSRSEMNVSTLELGDSALYLCASSLARQTTDTQYFGPGTRLTVL.

The gene calls are TRBV19 and TRBJ1-4; 7 bases line up with TRBD1. Germline V lookup: CDR1 LNHDA, CDR2 SQIVND (reference sequence). The CDR3 contains 17 residues. V trimming: 4 bases; J trimming: 0 bases; junction bases outside the gene matches: 8. CDR3 region: CASSTRQGSATNEKLFF. The DNA for the CDR3 is TGTGCCAGTAGTACCCGACAGGGTTCTGCAACTAATGAAAAACTGTTTTTT. Complete variable domain (other parts from reference TRBV19 and TRBJ1-4): DGGITQSPKYLFRKEGQNVTLSCEQNLNHDAMYWYRQDPGQGLRLIYYSQIVNDFQKGDIAEGYSVSREKKESFPLTVTSAQKNPTAFYLCASSTRQGSATNEKLFFGSGTQLSVL.

This clone was seen a handful of times. The genes are TRBV9 and TRBJ2-3; TRBD2 might be the D (6 bases). This CDR3 has 14 residues. The V end lost 2 bases, the J end lost 4 bases, and 11 bases lay between the germline ends. Germline V gene data show CDR1 as SGDLS and CDR2 as YYNGEE. The chain's CDR3 is CASSVGGRPDTQYF. DNA for the CDR3: TGTGCCAGCAGCGTTGGGGGGAGACCAGATACGCAGTATTTT.

The V and J genes are TRBV27 and TRBJ2-7; TRBD1 aligns across 9 bases. Germline CDR1 reads MNHEY; CDR2 reads SMNVEV (reference sequence). After removal of 5 bases from V and 3 bases from J, the junction contained 5 bases not matched to a gene. The CDR3 runs 14 residues. CDR3 region: CASSTRDRDYEQYF. The CDR3 DNA follows: TGTGCCAGCAGTACCCGGGACAGGGACTACGAGCAGTACTTC.

This chain connects TRBV6-5 to TRBJ1-5, with 10 bases identical to TRBD1. CDR3 length: 16 amino acids. Germline trimming cut 4 bases from V and 1 base from J; bases unmatched to any gene: 4. Germline assignment: CDR1 MNHEY and CDR2 SVGAGI. CDR3 sequence (DNA): TGTGCCAGCAGTTTGACAGGGGGCTCGAGCAATCAGCCCCAGCATTTT. Translating it yields CASSLTGGSSNQPQHF.

This chain connects TRBV19 to TRBJ1-4; D gene uncertain. Germline loops: CDR1 LNHDA, CDR2 SQIVND (reference sequence). The CDR3 contains 15 residues. The V end was cut by 5 bases, the J end by 8 bases, with 18 bases between. This chain's CDR3 is CASSPAAPNVEKLFF. CDR3 coding DNA: TGTGCCAGTAGTCCCGCGGCCCCCAACGTGGAAAAACTGTTTTTT.

The chain employs TRBV28 and TRBJ2-7, with unresolved D. V was pared by 6 bases and J by 2 bases, with 14 bases between. The CDR3 totals 14 residues. CDR1 is MDHEN, CDR2 SYDVKM, per germline. The CDR3 nucleotides read TGTGCCAGCAGACTCCTCGGTACCACCTACGAGCAGTACTTC. Translated, it gives CASRLLGTTYEQYF.

This chain joins TRBV10-2 and TRBJ1-1, with D hard to call. CDR1 is WSHSY, CDR2 SAAADI, per germline. This CDR3 has 13 residues. V lost 3 bases, J lost 1 base, and 6 bases lay in between. The chain's CDR3 is CASSEWANTEAFF. DNA for the CDR3: TGCGCCAGCAGTGAATGGGCGAACACTGAAGCTTTCTTT.

V and J are TRBV6-1 and TRBJ2-3, with 10 bases that match TRBD1. CDR1 and CDR2 from the germline V gene are MNHNS and SASEGT. V shed 6 bases and J 2 bases; nucleotides not matched to a gene: 5. The CDR3 totals 15 residues. For the CDR3, the DNA is TGTGCCAGCAGCCAAGGGACAGGGGACACAGATACGCAGTATTTT. This gives the protein CASSQGTGDTDTQYF.

V usage is TRBV11-2 and J usage is TRBJ1-3; D gene ambiguous. The CDR3 covers 14 residues. From germline, CDR1 is SGHAT and CDR2 FQNNGV. Trimming took 0 bases from V and 1 from J, leaving 4 bases between them. The DNA for the CDR3 is TGTGCCAGCAGCTTAGACCTATCTGGAAACACCATATATTTT. This codes for CASSLDLSGNTIYF.

The V and J genes are TRBV13 and TRBJ1-1; TRBD1 aligns across 10 bases. V dropped 3 bases and J dropped 1; count of bases not matched to a gene: 5. CDR1 and CDR2 (germline): PRHDT, FYEKMQ (reference sequence). The CDR3 totals 16 residues. Written as DNA, the CDR3 is TGTGCCAGCAGCTTGTCCGGGACAGGGGAGAACACTGAAGCTTTCTTT. Translation: CASSLSGTGENTEAFF.

This chain uses TRBV19 with TRBJ2-1, with 12 bases matching TRBD2. The length of the CDR3 is 17 residues. Germline assignment: CDR1 LNHDA and CDR2 SQIVND (reference sequence). Trimming at V came to 10 bases and at J to 3 bases, leaving 13 bases not matched to a gene. CDR3 in amino acids: CATERTSGISDYNEQFF. The CDR3 DNA is TGTGCCACCGAGAGGACTAGCGGGATTTCAGACTACAATGAGCAGTTCTTC.